This entry lists 22 T cell receptor beta chains sequenced from one sample in a study of CD8+CD57+ T cells in acquired aplastic anemia. For sequencing, patients were chosen who had shown expansion of CD8+CD57+ cells by flow cytometry. Profiling of TCR beta VDJ combinations and CDR3 sequences used genomic DNA as template. TCRdb fed the reads into MiXCR, producing one record per CDR3 protein. The sample lists some 120,000 distinct CDR3 sequences, approximately 61% occurring once. Sequencing was done on a sample of sorted CD4+, CD8+, or CD8+CD57+ T cells (not recorded which) from PBMCs. The receptor source for this set is a human donor with aplastic anemia.

This clonotype showed up many times. V gene TRBV4-3 combines with J gene TRBJ2-7; TRBD2 aligns across 12 bases. J gave up 4 bases and V 0 bases, and 4 bases lay outside the gene matches. CDR1 is LGHNA, CDR2 YSLEER, per germline. There are 16 residues in the CDR3. DNA of the CDR3: TGCGCCAGCAGCCAAGATTCCACTAGCGGGGGGTACGAGCAGTACTTC. Protein product: CASSQDSTSGGYEQYF.

This clonotype was seen many times. The chain recombines TRBV9 with TRBJ2-7; D is possibly TRBD1 or TRBD2 (6 bases each). V lost 4 bases and J lost 0, with 11 bases in between. The CDR3 extends over 14 amino acids. Germline values: CDR1 SGDLS, CDR2 YYNGEE. As DNA, the CDR3 is TGTGCCAGCAGCTACGGGGGCACCTCCTACGAGCAGTACTTC. It specifies CASSYGGTSYEQYF.

V usage is TRBV10-1 and J usage is TRBJ1-4; D unclear. The CDR3 length is 13 residues. Trimming took 1 base from V and 13 from J, leaving 13 bases between them. Germline lookup yields CDR1 WNHNN and CDR2 SYGVQD (reference sequence). The CDR3 is CASSEYTAGPLFF. In nucleotides, the CDR3 is TGCGCCAGCAGTGAGTACACAGCCGGACCACTGTTTTTT.

The chain combines TRBV18 with TRBJ1-4; D possibly corresponds to TRBD1 (5 bases). Germline CDR1 and CDR2: KGHSH and LQKENI. The germline V and J ends were trimmed by 3 bases and 5 bases, with 13 bases remaining between them. The CDR3 extends over 15 amino acids. The CDR3 DNA reads TGTGCCAGCTCACCTAGACAGAAGAAGAATGAAAAACTGTTTTTT. It codes for CASSPRQKKNEKLFF. The entire variable domain, with the rest obtained from reference TRBV18 and TRBJ1-4, is as follows: NAGVMQNPRHLVRRRGQEARLRCSPMKGHSHVYWYRQLPEEGLKFMVYLQKENIIDESGMPKERFSAEFPKEGPSILRIQQVVRGDSAAYFCASSPRQKKNEKLFFGSGTQLSVL.

The chain employs TRBV20-1 and TRBJ2-1; D is uncertain. The V end was cut by 3 bases, the J end by 10 bases, with 10 bases between. The CDR3 consists of 11 residues. Germline-derived CDR1 and CDR2 are DFQATT and SNEGSKA (reference sequence). CDR3 sequence: CSARISAEQFF. For the CDR3, the DNA is TGCAGTGCTAGGATTTCGGCGGAGCAGTTCTTC.

This clonotype was counted many times. The chain couples TRBV5-1 to TRBJ2-3, with 13 bases fitting TRBD2. V lost 0 bases and J lost 6; bases outside the gene matches: 4. CDR3 length equals 16 residues. Germline V CDR1 and CDR2: SGHRS, YFSETQ. CDR3 sequence: CASSLEGTSGTDTQYF. The DNA for the CDR3 is TGCGCCAGCAGCTTGGAAGGGACTAGCGGGACTGATACGCAGTATTTT.

The chain uses TRBV15 and TRBJ2-4, with 7 bases that match TRBD2. The CDR3 sequence is 18 residues long. The J segment lost 2 bases and the V segment lost 0 bases, leaving 10 bases of the junction unmatched. Germline V gene sequence: CDR1 LNHNV, CDR2 YYDKDF (reference sequence). Here the CDR3 reads CATSRDGEGRASKNIQYF. CDR3 DNA sequence: TGTGCCACCAGCAGAGATGGGGAGGGAAGGGCGTCCAAAAACATTCAGTACTTC.

This clonotype was observed at least ten times. This chain joins TRBV9 and TRBJ2-7; 7 bases fit TRBD1. The CDR3 totals 13 residues. J lost 1 base, V lost 5 bases, and 3 bases had no gene match. The germline CDR1 and CDR2 sequences are SGDLS and YYNGEE. CDR3 region: CASRTGSSYEQYF. The CDR3 region has the DNA TGTGCCAGCAGGACAGGGTCTTCCTACGAGCAGTACTTC.

This clonotype occurred once. A read error may explain this, as a much larger clone is one base away. The CDR3 loop is CASSDPSSYNEQYF. The CDR3, as DNA: TGTGCCAGCAGTGACCCGAGCTCCTACAATGAGCAGTACTTC. V and J are TRBV6-5 and TRBJ2-7; D remains unclear. This CDR3 is built from 14 residues. V lost 5 bases to trimming and J lost 7 bases, with 18 bases between them. Germline lookup yields CDR1 MNHEY and CDR2 SVGAGI.

This clonotype was seen at least ten times. Written as DNA, the CDR3 is TGCAGTGCTAGCCTCTCTGGGGGCAGGGCGCGCTACACCTTC. This sequence encodes CSASLSGGRARYTF. The chain has TRBV20-1 and TRBJ1-2, with D tentatively TRBD1 (6 bases). This CDR3 has 14 amino acids. Germline CDR1 is DFQATT and CDR2 is SNEGSKA (reference sequence). V was trimmed by 3 bases and J by 9 bases, leaving 20 bases between them.

This clonotype appeared many times. This chain uses TRBV9 with TRBJ2-7, with D maybe TRBD1 (5 bases). Trimming stripped 0 bases from V and 5 bases from J, with 15 bases between. Germline assignment: CDR1 SGDLS and CDR2 YYNGEE. The length of the CDR3 is 15 residues. The CDR3 is CASSVASRERDEQYF. Written as DNA, the CDR3 is TGTGCCAGCAGCGTAGCGTCCAGGGAACGCGACGAGCAGTACTTC.

This clonotype turned up a few times. At one end the junction does not follow the germline gene, possibly because of a read error. This chain uses TRBV10-3 with TRBJ2-3; TRBD1 matches 9 bases. Germline values: CDR1 ENHRY, CDR2 SYGVKD. This CDR3 has 15 residues. The CDR3 DNA reads as TGTGCCAGCAGTTTGATGGGACAGGGACCAGATACGCAGTATTTT. This sequence encodes CASSLMGQGPDTQYF.

The gene calls are TRBV24-1 and TRBJ2-7; 7 bases align to TRBD1. CDR1 and CDR2 (germline): KGHDR, SFDVKD. The V and J ends lost 8 bases and 4 bases, in that order; junction bases with no gene match: 1. The CDR3 is 11 residues long. CDR3: CATTGGYEQYF. The CDR3 DNA reads TGTGCCACCACAGGGGGATACGAGCAGTACTTC.

In this sample, this clonotype turned up many times. J is TRBJ2-7 and V is TRBV14; D gene uncertain. Germline loops: CDR1 SGHDN, CDR2 FVKESK. Between the trimmed V and J ends, which lost 3 bases and 0 bases, there was a span of 0 bases. CDR3 length: 11 residues. The CDR3 region is CASSHSYEQYF. DNA for the CDR3: TGTGCCAGCAGCCACTCCTACGAGCAGTACTTC.

Concerning this clonotype: Given the absence of the conserved phenylalanine or tryptophan at the CDR3 end, a read error is likely. Because the CDR3's place on the DNA is in doubt, the DNA is left out and the CDR3 is given as listed by TCRdb. The chain couples TRBV9 to TRBJ2-4. The germline gives CDR1 SGDLS, CDR2 YYNGEE. Both ends counted, the CDR3 spans 8 residues. The CDR3 here is CASSVVGV.

The rearrangement joins TRBV7-9 to TRBJ2-7; D not resolved. V was clipped by 5 bases and J by 2 bases, with 16 bases between them. The CDR3 has 15 residues. Germline V lookup: CDR1 SEHNR, CDR2 FQNEAQ (reference sequence). The CDR3 coding sequence is TGTGCCAGCAGCACCGGCCGAGACGGAACCTACGAGCAGTACTTC. This codes for CASSTGRDGTYEQYF.

The chain recombines TRBV10-1 with TRBJ1-2; no definite D call. Germline V gene sequence: CDR1 WNHNN, CDR2 SYGVQD (reference sequence). V was clipped by 11 bases and J by 5 bases, with 15 bases between them. The CDR3 runs 12 residues. Here the CDR3 reads CAAAGEGYGYTF. CDR3 DNA: TGCGCCGCGGCCGGGGAGGGATATGGCTACACCTTC.

The chain couples TRBV12-3 or TRBV12-4 to TRBJ2-2; possibly TRBD2 for D (5 bases). Trimming took 3 bases from V and 2 from J, leaving 10 bases between them. CDR3 length equals 15 residues. The CDR3 region is CASSLSGSNTGELFF. The CDR3 DNA is TGTGCCAGCAGTTTGAGCGGCAGCAACACCGGGGAGCTGTTTTTT.

The chain combines TRBV24-1 with TRBJ2-1; TRBD2 aligns across 12 bases. V gave up 4 bases and J gave up 6 bases; unmatched junction bases: 6. This CDR3 contains 16 residues. Germline V gives CDR1 KGHDR, CDR2 SFDVKD. The CDR3 is CATSDYGLAGSNEQFF. Here the CDR3 DNA reads TGTGCCACCAGTGACTATGGACTAGCGGGATCCAATGAGCAGTTCTTC.

The chain employs TRBV20-1 and TRBJ2-1; D remains unclear. Per the germline V gene, CDR1 is DFQATT and CDR2 is SNEGSKA (reference sequence). The germline V and J ends were trimmed by 0 bases and 5 bases, with 8 bases remaining between them. The CDR3 loop spans 13 amino acids. The CDR3 spells CSARDLRNNEQFF. CDR3 in DNA: TGCAGTGCTAGAGATCTCCGCAACAATGAGCAGTTCTTC.

The gene calls are TRBV30 and TRBJ1-5; 7 nucleotides align to TRBD1. V trimming: 3 bases; J trimming: 0 bases; junction bases outside the gene matches: 8. There are 16 residues in the CDR3. CDR1 and CDR2 from the germline V gene are GTSNPN and SVGIG (reference sequence). CDR3 DNA: TGTGCCTGGAGCCTAGCGGGACAGATTAGCAATCAGCCCCAGCATTTT. It is translated as CAWSLAGQISNQPQHF.

The V and J genes are TRBV2 and TRBJ2-1; TRBD2 matches 14 bases. From germline, CDR1 is SNHLY and CDR2 FYNNEI. The J segment lost 5 bases and the V segment lost 4 bases, leaving 13 bases of the junction unmatched. The CDR3 is 19 residues long. CDR3 DNA: TGTGCCAGCAGTGCCGGACTAGCGGGAGGAGGGGGGGGGCACAATGAGCAGTTCTTC. Its protein product is CASSAGLAGGGGGHNEQFF. The full variable domain, in which reference TRBV2 and TRBJ2-1 provide the parts outside the CDR3, is EPEVTQTPSHQVTQMGQEVILRCVPISNHLYFYWYRQILGQKVEFLVSFYNNEISEKSEIFDDQFSVERPDGSNFTLKIRSTKLEDSAMYFCASSAGLAGGGGGHNEQFFGPGTRLTVL.